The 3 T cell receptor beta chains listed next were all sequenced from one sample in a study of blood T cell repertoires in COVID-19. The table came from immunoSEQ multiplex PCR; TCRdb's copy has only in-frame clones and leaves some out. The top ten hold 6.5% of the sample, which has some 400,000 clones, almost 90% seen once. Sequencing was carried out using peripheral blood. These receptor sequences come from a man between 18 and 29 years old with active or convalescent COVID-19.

CDR3 amino acids: CASSVAQAGEQYF. The CDR3, as DNA: TGTGCCAGCAGCGTAGCTCAGGCTGGTGAGCAGTACTTC. This rearrangement joins TRBV9 to TRBJ2-7; D unresolved. V lost 0 bases, J lost 7 bases, and 11 bases lay in between. CDR1 is SGDLS and CDR2 is YYNGEE in the germline V gene. The CDR3 loop spans 13 amino acids.

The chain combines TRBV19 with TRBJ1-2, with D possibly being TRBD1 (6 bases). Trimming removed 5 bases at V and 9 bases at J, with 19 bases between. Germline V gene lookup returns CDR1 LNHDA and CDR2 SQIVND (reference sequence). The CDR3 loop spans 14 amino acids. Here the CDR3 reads CASSPGTPLRSYTF. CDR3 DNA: TGTGCCAGTAGTCCCGGGACACCTTTGAGAAGCTACACCTTC.

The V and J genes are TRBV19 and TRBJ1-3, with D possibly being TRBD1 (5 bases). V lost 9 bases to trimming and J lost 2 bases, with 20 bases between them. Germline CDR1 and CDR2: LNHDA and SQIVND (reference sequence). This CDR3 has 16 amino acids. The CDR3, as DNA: TGTGCCAGCTCCCCTGGGGGGATAATGGCTGGAAACACCATATATTTT. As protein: CASSPGGIMAGNTIYF.